Following are 27 T cell receptor beta chains from one sample sequenced in a study of blood T cell repertoires in COVID-19. The protocol was immunoSEQ multiplex PCR, while the TCRdb copy is restricted to in-frame clones and leaves out a portion. The sample consists of around 200,000 clones, about 86% of them appearing once. Sequencing was performed on peripheral blood. The receptors originated from a human donor with acute or convalescent COVID-19. The donor label of this sample is uncertain.

The chain employs TRBV7-2 and TRBJ1-3; no reliable D call. The germline V gene encodes CDR1 SGHTA and CDR2 FQGNSA. V lost 5 bases and J 0 bases, leaving 8 bases between the germline ends. CDR3 length: 14 amino acids. The CDR3 sequence is CASSRRVSGNTIYF. The CDR3, as DNA: TGTGCCAGCAGCCGCCGGGTCTCTGGAAACACCATATATTTT.

The V and J genes are TRBV6-5 and TRBJ2-3; D unresolved. The CDR3 is made up of 13 amino acids. Germline V CDR1 and CDR2: MNHEY, SVGAGI. Trimming removed 6 bases at V and 3 bases at J, with 10 bases between. CDR3 in amino acids: CASSRVRTDTQYF. CDR3 DNA: TGTGCCAGCAGCCGAGTACGGACAGATACGCAGTATTTT.

The chain uses TRBV29-1 and TRBJ1-1; D not resolved. The germline CDR1 and CDR2 sequences are SQVTM and ANQGSEA. This CDR3 comprises 16 residues. V lost 5 bases to trimming and J lost 0 bases, with 19 bases between them. The CDR3: CSVFYPRVDMNTEAFF. The CDR3 nucleotides read TGCAGCGTTTTTTACCCGAGGGTGGATATGAACACTGAAGCTTTCTTT.

This chain links TRBV11-2 with TRBJ2-3; TRBD2 is a possible D gene (7 bases). Germline CDR1 reads SGHAT; CDR2 reads FQNNGV. Trimming stripped 1 base from V and 3 bases from J, with 11 bases between. The CDR3 spans 15 residues. In DNA form, the CDR3 reads TGTGCCAGCAGCTTAGCAAGGGGGGGGACAGATACGCAGTATTTT. Amino acid sequence: CASSLARGGTDTQYF.

The rearrangement uses TRBV15 and TRBJ2-2; 9 bases agree with TRBD2. Unmatched junction bases numbered 1, after V lost 5 bases and J lost 3 bases. Germline values: CDR1 LNHNV, CDR2 YYDKDF (reference sequence). The CDR3 totals 14 residues. CDR3: CATSRGGDTGELFF. Here the CDR3 DNA reads TGTGCCACCAGCCGCGGGGGGGACACCGGGGAGCTGTTTTTT.

J is TRBJ2-2 and V is TRBV7-2, with D possibly matching TRBD1 (7 bases). The CDR3 sequence is 16 residues long. Looked up from germline, CDR1 is SGHTA and CDR2 is FQGNSA. The germline V and J ends were trimmed by 3 bases and 6 bases, with 17 bases remaining between them. As DNA, the CDR3 is TGTGCCAGCAGCTTCCGAGGAGGGGGCAGTGCCGGGGAGCTGTTTTTT. This translates into CASSFRGGGSAGELFF.

The rearrangement uses TRBV9 and TRBJ1-1; TRBD1 matches 8 bases. CDR1 is SGDLS and CDR2 is YYNGEE in the germline V gene. The CDR3 extends over 15 amino acids. Trimming cost V 4 bases and J 1 base; bases outside gene matches: 6. CDR3 sequence (DNA): TGTGCCAGCAGCCAACTAGGACAGGGGAACACTGAAGCTTTCTTT. The encoded protein is CASSQLGQGNTEAFF.

The chain couples TRBV10-2 to TRBJ2-7, with TRBD1 identical over 12 bases. The trim removed 8 bases at V and 4 bases at J, leaving 6 bases unmatched. Germline CDR1 WSHSY, CDR2 SAAADI. This CDR3 has 14 amino acids. CDR3 DNA sequence: TGCGCCAGCGGCGGGACAGGGGGCGAGTACGAGCAGTACTTC. Amino acids: CASGGTGGEYEQYF.

This clone was counted ten times or more. The rearrangement joins TRBV27 to TRBJ2-1; TRBD2 matches at 13 bases. The junction had 4 bases not matched to a gene; V was cut back by 3 bases and J by 8 bases. The CDR3 sequence is 15 residues long. Per the germline V gene, CDR1 is MNHEY and CDR2 is SMNVEV (reference sequence). This CDR3 reads CASSFGTSGIYEQFF. The CDR3, as DNA: TGTGCCAGCAGTTTCGGGACTAGCGGGATCTATGAGCAGTTCTTC.

The chain carries TRBV28 and TRBJ1-2; possibly TRBD1 for D (5 bases). The germline V and J ends were trimmed by 4 bases and 7 bases, with 13 bases remaining between them. This CDR3 is 13 amino acids long. Germline values: CDR1 MDHEN, CDR2 SYDVKM. The chain's CDR3 is CASSSTGVGGYTF. Here the CDR3 DNA reads TGTGCCAGCAGTTCAACGGGGGTTGGTGGCTACACCTTC.

V is TRBV6-5 and J is TRBJ1-1; TRBD1 matches 11 bases. CDR1 is MNHEY, CDR2 SVGAGI, per germline. V dropped 6 bases and J dropped 1; count of bases not matched to a gene: 4. The CDR3 extends over 15 amino acids. In DNA form, the CDR3 reads TGTGCCAGCAGACCCGGACAGGGGGCGAACACTGAAGCTTTCTTT. Its translation: CASRPGQGANTEAFF.

This rearrangement joins TRBV6-4 to TRBJ2-2; D call uncertain. Germline CDR1 reads MRHNA; CDR2 reads SNTAGT. The germline V and J ends were trimmed by 6 bases and 1 base, with 9 bases remaining between them. There are 14 residues in the CDR3. CDR3 coding DNA: TGTGCCAGCAGGAGAGAGCTGAACACCGGGGAGCTGTTTTTT. Encoded protein: CASRRELNTGELFF.

The chain carries TRBV6-5 and TRBJ2-5; tentatively, D is TRBD1 (5 bases). V lost 6 bases and J lost 2, with 10 bases in between. Germline V gives CDR1 MNHEY, CDR2 SVGAGI. The CDR3 has 13 residues. Here the CDR3 reads CASRASGQETQYF. For the CDR3, the DNA is TGTGCCAGCAGGGCCTCAGGGCAAGAGACCCAGTACTTC.

This clone has only a few counts. This chain joins TRBV28 and TRBJ1-1; no clear D. The CDR3 runs 15 residues. Germline assignment: CDR1 MDHEN and CDR2 SYDVKM. Trimming took off 7 bases at V and 7 bases at J, with 22 bases between the two ends. CDR3 nucleotides: TGTGCCAGCACCGAGGCAGGAGGACGGAGAAATGAAGCTTTCTTT. It specifies CASTEAGGRRNEAFF.

V gene TRBV5-5 combines with J gene TRBJ1-3; tentatively, D is TRBD1 (5 bases). The CDR3 covers 14 residues. Looked up from germline, CDR1 is SGHKS and CDR2 is YYEKEE (reference sequence). The V end was cut by 1 base, the J end by 5 bases, with 10 bases between. The DNA of the CDR3 is TGTGCCAGCAGCTTGATGGGGGGAAGAAACACCATATATTTT. It is translated as CASSLMGGRNTIYF. Full variable domain (outside the CDR3, taken from reference TRBV5-5 and TRBJ1-3): DAGVTQSPTHLIKTRGQQVTLRCSPISGHKSVSWYQQVLGQGPQFIFQYYEKEERGRGNFPDRFSARQFPNYSSELNVNALLLGDSALYLCASSLMGGRNTIYFGEGSWLTVV.

The chain recombines TRBV7-9 with TRBJ2-2; no reliable D call. V shed 6 bases and J shed 5 bases, with 10 bases lying between them. The CDR3 loop spans 13 amino acids. Germline lookup yields CDR1 SEHNR and CDR2 FQNEAQ (reference sequence). The CDR3 DNA follows: TGTGCCAGCAGTTTGACGGGTACCGGGGAGCTGTTTTTT. As protein: CASSLTGTGELFF.

This chain uses TRBV3-1 (or the pseudogene TRBV3-2) with TRBJ2-3; D is perhaps TRBD1 (6 bases). The germline CDR1 and CDR2 sequences are LGHDT and YNNKEL (reference sequence). Trimming removed 4 bases at V and 2 bases at J, with 13 bases between. The CDR3 contains 15 residues. Written as DNA, the CDR3 is TGTGCCAGCAGCCCGAGGGGGACACTCACAGATACGCAGTATTTT. It codes for CASSPRGTLTDTQYF.

The chain couples TRBV7-3 to TRBJ2-1; D is perhaps TRBD1 (5 bases). Trimming took 5 bases from V and 10 from J, leaving 21 bases between them. From germline, CDR1 is SGHTA and CDR2 FQGTGA. This CDR3 has 15 amino acids. CDR3 residues: CASSLTGSPRQEQFF. The CDR3, as DNA: TGTGCCAGCAGCCTTACAGGCTCACCCAGGCAGGAGCAGTTCTTC.

The V gene is TRBV7-8, the J gene TRBJ2-5; D might be TRBD1 (5 bases). V lost 1 base and J lost 4, with 7 bases in between. Germline CDR1 and CDR2: SGHVS and FQNEAQ. The CDR3 totals 13 residues. The CDR3 DNA reads TGTGCCAGCAGCTTAGGGGGCGTAGAGACCCAGTACTTC. Its protein is CASSLGGVETQYF.

The rearrangement uses TRBV30 and TRBJ1-6, with 7 bases fitting TRBD1. Germline V gene data show CDR1 as GTSNPN and CDR2 as SVGIG (reference sequence). Trimming cost V 5 bases and J 9 bases; bases outside gene matches: 10. The CDR3 spans 14 residues. This CDR3 is CAWVQGGQGSPLHF. For the CDR3, the DNA is TGTGCCTGGGTTCAGGGGGGCCAAGGTTCACCCCTCCACTTT.

The chain has TRBV9 and TRBJ1-3, with D uncertain. The V end was cut by 0 bases, the J end by 0 bases, with 13 bases between. The V gene's germline CDR1 is SGDLS and CDR2 YYNGEE. This CDR3 has 17 residues. The CDR3 loop is CASSVAADASSGNTIYF. The CDR3 DNA reads as TGTGCCAGCAGCGTAGCTGCCGACGCTAGCTCTGGAAACACCATATATTTT.

J is TRBJ2-5 and V is TRBV5-1, with a tentative D call TRBD1 (6 bases). Germline V gives CDR1 SGHRS, CDR2 YFSETQ. With 5 bases removed from V and 2 bases from J, the gap between germline ends came to 16 bases. The CDR3 extends over 15 amino acids. The CDR3 spells CASSLGQLIQETQYF. The CDR3 DNA reads TGCGCCAGCAGTTTAGGACAGCTTATTCAAGAGACCCAGTACTTC. Filled out from reference TRBV5-1 and TRBJ2-5, the complete variable domain reads KAGVTQTPRYLIKTRGQQVTLSCSPISGHRSVSWYQQTPGQGLQFLFEYFSETQRNKGNFPGRFSGRQFSNSRSEMNVSTLELGDSALYLCASSLGQLIQETQYFGPGTRLLVL.

The genes are TRBV5-6 and TRBJ2-3, with 11 bases matching TRBD2. The CDR3 covers 15 residues. The germline V gene has CDR1 SGHDT and CDR2 YYEEEE. V was pared by 0 bases and J by 4 bases, with 1 base of the junction left unmatched. The CDR3 DNA is TGTGCCAGCAGCTTGGTAGCGGGAGGGCCAGATACGCAGTATTTT. This sequence encodes CASSLVAGGPDTQYF.

V usage is TRBV5-1 and J usage is TRBJ1-5, with 7 bases lining up with TRBD1. Germline V gene lookup returns CDR1 SGHRS and CDR2 YFSETQ. V was pared by 4 bases and J by 5 bases, with 3 bases of the junction left unmatched. The CDR3 contains 13 residues. For the CDR3, the DNA is TGCGCCAGCAGCCTTACAGGGGATCAGCCCCAGCATTTT. This encodes CASSLTGDQPQHF.

This rearrangement joins TRBV6-6 to TRBJ2-5; 9 bases are a match to TRBD1. The J segment lost 5 bases and the V segment lost 5 bases, leaving 6 bases of the junction unmatched. CDR1 and CDR2 (germline): MNHNY, SVGAGI (reference sequence). The CDR3 is 14 residues long. The CDR3 reads CASSQQGAGETQYF. CDR3 sequence (DNA): TGTGCCAGCAGTCAACAGGGGGCGGGTGAGACCCAGTACTTC.

The V call is TRBV19, the J call TRBJ1-6, with 9 nucleotides matching TRBD1. Germline lookup yields CDR1 LNHDA and CDR2 SQIVND (reference sequence). The J segment lost 7 bases and the V segment lost 4 bases, leaving 8 bases of the junction unmatched. The CDR3 has 16 residues. DNA of the CDR3: TGTGCCAGTAGTACCCAACAGGGGGCTCCCAATTCACCCCTCCACTTT. This codes for CASSTQQGAPNSPLHF.

The gene calls are TRBV10-3 and TRBJ1-1; D is possibly TRBD1 (6 bases). This CDR3 has 12 amino acids. Per germline, CDR1 ENHRY and CDR2 SYGVKD. V was clipped by 4 bases and J by 5 bases, with 8 bases between them. CDR3 sequence: CAISGGPTEAFF. The DNA for the CDR3 is TGTGCCATCAGTGGGGGGCCAACTGAAGCTTTCTTT.